Included here is one T cell receptor beta chain sequence, with context. What it recognizes is unknown. The CDR3 contains 17 residues. CDR1 is SGHTA, CDR2 FQGTGA, per germline. V was trimmed by 4 bases and J by 0 bases, leaving 19 bases between them. The data derive from a study of cytomegalovirus exposure and HLA in healthy donors. The wider study: Later analysis reported that the 110 or so validation repertoires shared the platform of the approximately 690 first-cohort repertoires. Study results and caveats: It was about 150 TCR beta chains that were listed as cytomegalovirus-associated. Most sequenced TCRs were rare (though some public TCRs occurred in many donors).

Assay used: immunoSEQ multiplex PCR; TCRdb lists only in-frame clones, some missing. The sample records 80,000 to 100,000 clones, roughly 84% being singletons. The donors were in the roughly 130-subject validation cohort, distinct from the roughly 670-subject first cohort. The clonotype originates from a man younger than 35 in good health and CMV-seropositive. Material for sequencing was PBMCs. The J gene is TRBJ2-7, the V gene TRBV7-3, with a weak D call TRBD1 (5 bases). CDR3 sequence reads: CASSSKGAAGASYEQYF. DNA of the CDR3: TGTGCCAGCAGCTCCAAAGGCGCAGCTGGGGCCTCCTACGAGCAGTACTTC.